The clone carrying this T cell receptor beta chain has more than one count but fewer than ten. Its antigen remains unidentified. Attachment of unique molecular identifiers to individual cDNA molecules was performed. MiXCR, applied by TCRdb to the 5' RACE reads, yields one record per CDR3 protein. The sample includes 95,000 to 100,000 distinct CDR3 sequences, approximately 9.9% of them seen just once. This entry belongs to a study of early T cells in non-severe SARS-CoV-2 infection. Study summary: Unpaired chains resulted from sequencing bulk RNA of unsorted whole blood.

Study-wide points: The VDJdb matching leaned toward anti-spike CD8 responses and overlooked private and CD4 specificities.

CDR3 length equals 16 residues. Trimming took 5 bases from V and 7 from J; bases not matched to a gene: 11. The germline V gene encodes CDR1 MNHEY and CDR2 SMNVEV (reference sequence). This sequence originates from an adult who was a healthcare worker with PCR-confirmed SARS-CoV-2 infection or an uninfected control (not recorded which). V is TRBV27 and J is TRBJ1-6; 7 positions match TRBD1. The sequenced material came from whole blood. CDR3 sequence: CASSPGRGRMNSPLHF. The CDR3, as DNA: TGTGCCAGCAGTCCCGGGAGGGGGCGAATGAATTCACCCCTCCACTTT.